This TCR beta chain was sequenced in a study of PD-L1 blockade in urothelial cancer (dated by TCRdb to the late 2010s). In terms of the full investigation: All patients started therapy in the mid-2010s and received atezolizumab 1,200 mg intravenously every 3 weeks. Durable clinical benefit meant progression-free survival longer than 6 months, and TCR features were also tested against progression-free and overall survival. Somatic, immune and clinical correlates of response to PD-L1 blockade with atezolizumab in urothelial cancer were the focus of an exploratory multi-omic analysis. TCR sequencing covered pretreatment tumor samples and matched, serially collected peripheral blood taken before and after atezolizumab treatment. In the same patients, whole exome sequencing and RNA sequencing of pretreatment tumors were performed in addition to TCR sequencing. A median of roughly 140,000 T cells and approximately 86,000 unique TCRs was obtained from blood samples, and a median clonality of roughly 0.08 was observed. Approximately 30 patients had pretreatment blood TCR-seq, some 25 had at least one posttreatment blood collection, and some 25 had tumor TCR-seq. Blood samples were analyzed at two time points: 3 weeks after treatment start (second dose) and 6 weeks after treatment start. Patients had an ECOG performance status of 0 or 1 and had received between 0 and 3 prior chemotherapy regimens. Under ten patients reached durable clinical benefit, while some 20 patients did not. About 85% of the roughly 29 patients were males with bladder-origin urothelial cancer, and about 65% of the roughly 30 reported a prior smoking history. Here is what the overall study found, with its caveats: Small sample size (n ≈ 29) and many exploratory analyses mean the results are intended to be hypothesis-generating. Patients with durable benefit showed greater expansion of tumor-associated TCR clones in peripheral blood 3 weeks after starting treatment (n of about 20, p = 0.022). Improved progression-free and overall survival was found to be associated with pretreatment peripheral blood TCR clonality below the median.

Each PCR received spiked-in synthetic TCR analog templates so that absolute template abundance could be estimated from read counts. TCRbeta CDR3 regions were amplified from genomic DNA with bias-controlled V and J gene primers using the immunoSEQ assay. Rearranged TCRbeta segments were sequenced at approximately 20X coverage. The published analysis was carried out like this. Clustering was used to correct sequencing errors, and CDR3s were annotated against IMGT so that V, D and J genes could be assigned. Downstream analyses used only productive TCRbeta rearrangements and left out out-of-frame or stop-codon sequences. To compute clonality, Shannon entropy was normalized by the log of the number of unique productive sequences and then subtracted from one. Clones differing between time points or between blood and tumor were identified using Fisher's exact test with Benjamini-Hochberg correction, with an adjusted p below 0.01 applied as the threshold. TCRdb took over this immuneACCESS table, retaining in-frame rearrangements with V and J assigned. Such tables are incomplete; in checked studies, under half of the missing clones stem from an unresolved V gene, and the remainder is unexplained. The DNA gave D and trimming, while V, J and clone size come from that table. Across this sample there are approximately 100,000 clones, with roughly nine tenths seen only once. Of the sample, 0.92% falls within the top ten clones.

The cohort comprised 25 to 30 patients with locally advanced or metastatic urothelial carcinoma treated at Memorial Sloan Kettering on a trial protocol. Peripheral blood mononuclear cells were collected from each patient pretreatment and during treatment, giving between 1 and 8 total time points per patient. The Qiagen DNeasy Blood extraction kit was used to purify genomic DNA from total PBMCs and from tumor samples. PBMCs were collected pretreatment and during treatment and were isolated and stored as previously described. CDR1 and CDR2, per the germline V gene (reference sequence), are MNHEY and SMNVEV. From V the trimming removes 6 bases and from J it removes 5 bases, while the gene matches leave 9 bases of the junction unaccounted for. The CDR3 goes from the cysteine to the phenylalanine over 15 residues. Just the 45-base CDR3 DNA is kept, in frame starting at base 1. Remarks on this clone: The clone's antigen remains unknown. The sample holds no much larger clone one base away, and base qualities are not on file.

The receptor's source is a woman aged 80 or over with urothelial cancer. This chain is built from TRBV27 and TRBJ2-1; TRBD2 matches 8 bases in the middle. The sample here was PBMCs, taken around atezolizumab (anti-PD-L1) treatment. CDR3 region: CASRISGNDNNEQFF. The DNA sequence follows: TGTGCCAGCAGGATTAGCGGGAACGATAACAATGAGCAGTTCTTC.